This T cell receptor (beta chain) was observed in a study of technical replicates of blood from a few donors. Using immunoSEQ multiplex PCR, the repertoire was profiled, and TCRdb retains in-frame clones only, with some absent. This table has some 87,000 clones, less than 98% appearing once. In its sample, this clone was seen once. CDR3 length: 18 amino acids. Germline loops: CDR1 SGHNT, CDR2 YYREEE (reference sequence). Trimming removed 0 bases from V and 5 bases from J, with 18 bases in between. Sequencing input: T cells isolated from PBMCs. The V and J genes are TRBV5-4 and TRBJ1-6; tentatively, D is TRBD1 (5 bases). The TCR was taken from a human donor in good health. The CDR3 sequence is CASSLGRGPRGNNSPLHF. CDR3 DNA: TGTGCCAGCAGCTTGGGGAGGGGCCCCCGGGGGAATAATTCACCCCTCCACTTT.